Listed here is a single T cell receptor beta chain. A J-beta primer mix and a sample-barcoded 5' primer were used in a second PCR of roughly 6 to 11 cycles. Every molecule of cDNA carried a tag from a template-switch adaptor with 12 random nucleotides. All samples yielded 3 million or more CDR3-containing paired-end reads. TCRdb ran MiXCR on the 5' RACE reads and lists one entry per CDR3 protein. Counted here are roughly 790,000 distinct CDR3 sequences, roughly two fifths occurring once; the ten biggest clones make up roughly 19%. This sample was taken from a study of blood T cells in healthy people across ages. V was trimmed by 1 base and J by 10 bases, leaving 11 bases between them. CDR3 size: 12 residues. Germline V gene sequence: CDR1 SQVTM, CDR2 ANQGSEA.

The specimen sequenced was blood. V and J are TRBV29-1 and TRBJ2-1; no clear D. The source is a woman aged 60-75 years in good health. In nucleotides, the CDR3 is TGCAGCGTTGAAGGGTCGGGCAAGGAGCAGTTCTTC. Its protein product is CSVEGSGKEQFF.